These 8 T cell receptor beta chains came from one sample sequenced in a study of shared clonotypes between healthy human individuals. Sequenced by immunoSEQ multiplex PCR; TCRdb stores in-frame clones only, minus some. Of about 480,000 clones listed, over 75% are singletons. Source material: PBMCs. The receptor source for this set is a woman aged 40 to 50 in good health. Some clones in this sample may be carry-over from other donors' samples.

The chain joins TRBV9 to TRBJ2-7; D gene uncertain. V lost 2 bases, J lost 1 base, and 10 bases lay in between. CDR1 SGDLS and CDR2 YYNGEE come from the germline V gene. The length of the CDR3 is 14 residues. The CDR3 sequence is CASSVGSRSYEQYF. The DNA for the CDR3 is TGTGCCAGCAGCGTGGGGTCTCGTTCCTACGAGCAGTACTTC.

The rearrangement uses TRBV5-8 and TRBJ2-7; D uncertain. V lost 0 bases to trimming and J lost 2 bases, with 6 bases between them. The V gene's germline CDR1 is SGHTS and CDR2 YDEGEE. The CDR3 runs to 13 residues. CDR3 amino acids: CASSLDNPYEQYF. DNA for the CDR3: TGTGCCAGCAGCTTGGACAATCCCTACGAGCAGTACTTC.

V is TRBV5-4 and J is TRBJ2-1, with unresolved D. Germline V lookup: CDR1 SGHNT, CDR2 YYREEE (reference sequence). The CDR3 length is 15 residues. Trimming pared 3 bases from V and 1 base from J, leaving 11 bases between. The CDR3 reads CASSWRKGSYNEQFF. The DNA for the CDR3 is TGTGCCAGCAGCTGGCGTAAAGGATCCTACAATGAGCAGTTCTTC.

The rearrangement links TRBV7-9 to TRBJ2-1; 7 bases match TRBD2. V dropped 4 bases and J dropped 7; count of bases not matched to a gene: 4. Germline V lookup: CDR1 SEHNR, CDR2 FQNEAQ (reference sequence). The CDR3 length is 13 residues. DNA for the CDR3: TGTGCCAGCAGCTCGGTGGGAGGGAATGAGCAGTTCTTC. Translating gives CASSSVGGNEQFF.

In regard to this clone: Different DNA sequences within this sample yield the same CDR3. The chain uses TRBV10-3 and TRBJ2-3; 12 bases fit TRBD2. Germline assignment: CDR1 ENHRY and CDR2 SYGVKD. Trimming took 7 bases from V and 4 from J; bases not matched to a gene: 9. There are 16 residues in the CDR3. CDR3 DNA sequence: TGTGCCATCACCGGACTAGCGGGGTTCTCCCCAGATACGCAGTATTTT. This gives the protein CAITGLAGFSPDTQYF.

As concerns this clone: It may be a read error: a sequence one base away is much more abundant. This CDR3 is CASRFSTDAQYF. The CDR3 nucleotides are TGTGCCAGCAGGTTTAGCACAGATGCGCAGTATTTT. The gene calls are TRBV28 and TRBJ2-3; D unclear. Germline CDR1 reads MDHEN; CDR2 reads SYDVKM. The CDR3 spans 12 residues.

The CDR3 reads CASSFSGAGAEELFF. CDR3 DNA sequence: TGTGCCAGCAGCTTTTCGGGAGCGGGAGCAGAGGAGCTGTTTTTT. The chain joins TRBV5-4 to TRBJ2-2; 8 positions agree with TRBD2. The ends lost 2 bases at V and 10 bases at J; junction bases unmatched: 10. The CDR3 contains 15 residues. Germline lookup yields CDR1 SGHNT and CDR2 YYREEE (reference sequence).

This chain uses TRBV30 with TRBJ1-2, with D maybe TRBD1 (6 bases). The CDR3 has 16 residues. Trimming cost V 3 bases and J 4 bases, with 21 bases left between them. Germline lookup yields CDR1 GTSNPN and CDR2 SVGIG (reference sequence). DNA of the CDR3: TGTGCCTGGAGCCCACTTGACAGGTTGGGGCTCTATGGCTACACCTTC. This gives the protein CAWSPLDRLGLYGYTF.